These T cell receptor beta chains were read from a single sample in a study of cytomegalovirus exposure and HLA in healthy donors. Sequencing was performed with immunoSEQ multiplex PCR; in TCRdb, only in-frame clones are kept and a portion is missing. This sample has more than 200,000 clones, with approximately 84% found just once. Material: PBMCs. These receptors all stem from a young man in good health and CMV-seropositive. The CDR3 runs from the conserved cysteine through the conserved F or W. D genes are given only for firm matches. Clone size, where shown, is once, few, many, or a class for clones that have expanded.

size	V	J	D	CDR3	DNA
-	TRBV15	TRBJ2-7	TRBD1	CATSKRQGEYEQYF	TGTGCCACCAGCAAACGACAGGGGGAATACGAGCAGTACTTC
-	TRBV9	TRBJ1-1	TRBD1	CASSVLGQVNTEAFF	TGTGCCAGCAGCGTACTAGGACAGGTCAACACTGAAGCTTTCTTT
-	TRBV19	TRBJ2-7	-	CAPDYEQYF	TGTGCCCCTGACTACGAGCAGTACTTC
-	TRBV6-1	TRBJ2-7	TRBD2	CASSEGLADSNEQYF	TGTGCCAGCAGTGAAGGACTAGCTGATTCCAACGAGCAGTACTTC
-	TRBV25-1	TRBJ1-1	TRBD1	CASSPRGAGGDTEAFF	TGTGCCAGCAGTCCCCGGGGGGCAGGGGGGGACACTGAAGCTTTCTTT
-	TRBV27	TRBJ2-5	-	CASSSTQGTETQYF	TGTGCCAGCAGTTCTACACAGGGAACGGAGACCCAGTACTTC
once	TRBV25-1	TRBJ2-1	TRBD1	CASSESGQGEHEQFF	TGTGCCAGCAGTGAGTCAGGGCAGGGGGAGCATGAGCAGTTCTTC
-	TRBV28	TRBJ1-4	-	CASSLVGREGSKLFF	TGTGCCAGCAGTTTAGTGGGTAGGGAAGGATCAAAACTGTTTTTT
-	TRBV11-2	TRBJ2-7	TRBD2	CASSSAGTSALYEQYF	TGTGCCAGCAGTTCCGCCGGGACTAGCGCCTTGTACGAGCAGTACTTC
-	TRBV9	TRBJ2-5	TRBD2	CASSVGPGRVKETQYF	TGTGCCAGCAGCGTTGGACCGGGGAGGGTCAAAGAGACCCAGTACTTC
once	TRBV5-4	TRBJ2-7	TRBD2	CASSLFGLAVYEQYF	TGTGCCAGCAGCTTGTTTGGGCTAGCGGTCTACGAGCAGTACTTC
-	TRBV6-5	TRBJ1-5	-	CASKTGNQPQHF	TGTGCCAGCAAGACCGGGAATCAGCCCCAGCATTTT
-	TRBV11-1	TRBJ2-1	-	CASKLADRYNEQFF	TGTGCCAGCAAGCTAGCGGACAGATACAATGAGCAGTTCTTC
-	TRBV27	TRBJ2-2	TRBD2	CASSLGGVTGELFF	TGTGCCAGCAGTTTGGGAGGGGTCACCGGGGAGCTGTTTTTT
-	TRBV5-1	TRBJ1-1	TRBD1	CASSWDRGDTEAFF	TGCGCCAGCAGCTGGGACAGGGGGGATACTGAAGCTTTCTTT
once	TRBV6-5	TRBJ2-1	TRBD2	CASSLLAGSDEQFF	TGTGCCAGCAGTTTACTAGCGGGAAGCGATGAGCAGTTCTTC
once	TRBV6-1	TRBJ2-7	-	CASSRTGWGDEQYF	TGTGCCAGCAGTAGAACAGGGTGGGGAGACGAGCAGTACTTC